The rows below give T cell receptor beta chains drawn from one sample of a study of blood T cell repertoires in COVID-19. Profiled with immunoSEQ multiplex PCR; TCRdb holds only in-frame clones, not every one. The sample includes hundreds of thousands of clones, approximately 90% of them seen just once. Input material: PBMCs or T cells enriched from blood (not recorded which). Receptors originate from a woman younger than 30 who had recovered from COVID-19. Each CDR3 is given with its conserved first and last residue. The order of the fields is clone size, V gene, D gene, J gene, CDR3 DNA, CDR3 protein. A D gene is named only where the DNA matches it firmly. Size tells how often a clone was seen (once, few, many) or the class of an expanded clone, and some rows leave it out.

few	TRBV7-9	NA	TRBJ1-1	TGTGCCAGCAGCTTAGGGCAGTACACTGAAGCTTTCTTT	CASSLGQYTEAFF
NA	TRBV7-6	NA	TRBJ2-7	TGTGCCAGCAGCTCGCAGGCCTACGAGCAGTACTTC	CASSSQAYEQYF
NA	TRBV4-1	NA	TRBJ1-6	TGCGCCAGCAGCGAACTCCGGTGGGAGAATAATTCACCCCTCCACTTT	CASSELRWENNSPLHF
NA	TRBV7-3	TRBD2	TRBJ2-1	TGTGCCAGCAGCTTTCAGGGCGGGAGGTCTGATAATGAGCAGTTCTTC	CASSFQGGRSDNEQFF
NA	TRBV5-6	TRBD2	TRBJ2-3	TGTGCCAGCAGCTTGGTCAGCGGGGGATTGACAGATACGCAGTATTTT	CASSLVSGGLTDTQYF
NA	TRBV5-8	NA	TRBJ2-1	TGTGCCAGCAGCTTGGAGGGGGGGCAATCCTACAATGAGCAGTTCTTC	CASSLEGGQSYNEQFF
NA	TRBV29-1	TRBD1	TRBJ1-1	TGCAGCGCGGGGGGACAGGGGTCCACTGAAGCTTTCTTT	CSAGGQGSTEAFF
NA	TRBV4-3	TRBD2	TRBJ2-2	TGCGCCAGCAGCCAAGGAGGACTAGCGGGGTTCTCCGGGGAGCTGTTTTTT	CASSQGGLAGFSGELFF
NA	TRBV5-1	NA	TRBJ1-4	TGCGCCAGCAGCTTCATCCAGGGCGGTGAAAAACTGTTTTTT	CASSFIQGGEKLFF
NA	TRBV7-9	TRBD1	TRBJ2-5	TGTGCCAGCAGCCCCGGACAGGGGGAAGAGACCCAGTACTTC	CASSPGQGEETQYF
NA	TRBV7-8	NA	TRBJ2-6	TGTGCCCTTACCTGGGGGCCCCCCTCTGGGGCCAACGTCCTGACTTTC	CALTWGPPSGANVLTF
NA	TRBV3-1/TRBV3-2	TRBD1	TRBJ1-2	TGTGCCAGCAGCCACTCATCCCCACAGGGGTGCTATGGCTACACCTTC	CASSHSSPQGCYGYTF
NA	TRBV13	TRBD2	TRBJ2-2	TGTGCCAGCAGCTCAAGGACTAGCGGGAGTTGGTCCGGGGAGCTGTTTTTT	CASSSRTSGSWSGELFF
NA	TRBV5-4	TRBD1	TRBJ2-5	TGTGCCAGCAGCCTGGGGACAGGGCCCCAGTACTTC	CASSLGTGPQYF
NA	TRBV5-4	NA	TRBJ2-7	TGTGCCAGCAGCCGAGACAGCTTTCGCTACGAGCAGTACTTC	CASSRDSFRYEQYF
NA	TRBV4-1	NA	TRBJ1-1	TGCGCCAGCAGCCAAGTTGAAGGGGTGGAAGCTTTCTTT	CASSQVEGVEAFF
NA	TRBV28	TRBD2	TRBJ2-1	TGTGCCAGCAGTACCCGACTAGCGGGGGGGCGTTACAATGAGCAGTTCTTC	CASSTRLAGGRYNEQFF
once	TRBV7-8	TRBD1	TRBJ1-6	TGTGCCAGCAGCAAAAGGTCGTCAGGGGGCGCGTCTGATAATTCACCCCTCCACTTT	CASSKRSSGGASDNSPLHF
NA	TRBV7-2	TRBD1	TRBJ1-5	TGTGCCAGCAGCTTCCCAGGGGGCCAGCCCCAGCATTTT	CASSFPGGQPQHF
NA	TRBV27	NA	TRBJ1-2	TGTGCCAGCAGTTTATCGGCAGGGGTGGGCTACACCTTC	CASSLSAGVGYTF
few	TRBV30	NA	TRBJ1-2	TGTGCCTGGAGTAGACAGGCTAATGGCTACACCTTC	CAWSRQANGYTF
NA	TRBV3-1/TRBV3-2	NA	TRBJ2-6	TGTGCCAGCAGCCAAGTAAGGACAGCGGTCTCTGGGGCCAACGTCCTGACTTTC	CASSQVRTAVSGANVLTF
NA	TRBV3-1/TRBV3-2	TRBD1	TRBJ2-1	TGTGCCAGCAGCCGAGGACAGGGGGACGGGGCGAGGATCTTC	CASSRGQGDGARIF
NA	TRBV28	NA	TRBJ1-1	TGTGCCAGCAGTTTACTGGGAGAAAACACTGAAGCTTTCTTT	CASSLLGENTEAFF
once	TRBV2	NA	TRBJ1-2	TGTGCCAGCAGTACAAACAGGGACTATGGCTACACCTTC	CASSTNRDYGYTF
NA	TRBV28	TRBD1	TRBJ1-5	TGTGCCAGCAGTACAAACAGGGGGAAGCAGCCCCAGCATTTT	CASSTNRGKQPQHF
once	TRBV5-1	NA	TRBJ1-4	TGCGCCAGCAGCTTGGTCGCAGGGCAACGGGAAAAACTGTTTTTT	CASSLVAGQREKLFF
NA	TRBV7-2	NA	TRBJ1-1	TGTGCCAGCAGCGCGAGAAGCCACACTGAAGCTTTCTTT	CASSARSHTEAFF
NA	TRBV4-2	NA	TRBJ1-1	TGTGCCAGCAGTCTGCAGGGCCGGGACACTGAAGCTTTCTTT	CASSLQGRDTEAFF
NA	TRBV7-2	TRBD1	TRBJ1-1	TGTGCCAGCAGCAAACTCTCAGGGGGCTGGACTGAAGCTTTCTTT	CASSKLSGGWTEAFF
NA	TRBV28	TRBD2	TRBJ2-1	TGTGCCAGCAGTCCAAATCCACTAGCGGGAGGGAAAGAGCAGTTCTTC	CASSPNPLAGGKEQFF
NA	TRBV9	TRBD2	TRBJ2-1	TGTGCCAGCAGCGTACAGGGACTAGCTACGACTGAGCAGTTCTTC	CASSVQGLATTEQFF
NA	TRBV4-3	TRBD1	TRBJ1-4	TGCGCCAGCAGCCAGGACCTGCGGGGACAGGATGAAAAACTGTTTTTT	CASSQDLRGQDEKLFF
NA	TRBV14	NA	TRBJ1-3	TGTGCCAGCAGCCAATTGCAGGGAAAGAGTGGAAACACCATATATTTT	CASSQLQGKSGNTIYF
NA	TRBV5-5	TRBD1	TRBJ1-1	TGTGCCAGCAGCTTGGACCGGGACAGGGGGCGCTTCGGGGACACTGAAGCTTTCTTT	CASSLDRDRGRFGDTEAFF
NA	TRBV7-2	TRBD1	TRBJ1-3	TGTGCCAGCAGCCCAGGGGTGGCCGGGACAGGGTCTGGAAACACCATATATTTT	CASSPGVAGTGSGNTIYF
NA	TRBV6-4	NA	TRBJ2-3	TGTGCCAGCAGTGAAGAGAGCACAGATACGCAGTATTTT	CASSEESTDTQYF
NA	TRBV2	NA	TRBJ1-6	TGTGCCAGCAGTGAAGCTTACAGGGCTGCATCACCCCTCCACTTT	CASSEAYRAASPLHF
NA	TRBV30	TRBD1	TRBJ1-2	TGTGCCTGGCGGGACAGGGCACGCTATGGCTACACCTTC	CAWRDRARYGYTF
NA	TRBV5-4	NA	TRBJ2-5	TGTGCCAGCAGCTTGGCCGACAGCAATCGAGAGACCCAGTACTTC	CASSLADSNRETQYF
NA	TRBV11-1	TRBD1	TRBJ1-1	TGTGCCAGCAGCCCCCAGACAGGGATCACTGAAGCTTTCTTT	CASSPQTGITEAFF
NA	TRBV7-9	NA	TRBJ1-1	TGTGCCAGCAGCTTCGGGGGGTCGGAAGCTTTCTTT	CASSFGGSEAFF
NA	TRBV7-2	TRBD2	TRBJ2-7	TGTGCCAGCAGCAAACTAGCGGGAGCGTCCCACGAGCAGTACTTC	CASSKLAGASHEQYF
NA	TRBV7-2	NA	TRBJ2-3	TGTGCCAGCAGCTTAGTGCGGGGGCGCTCAGATACGCAGTATTTT	CASSLVRGRSDTQYF
NA	TRBV5-5	NA	TRBJ1-1	TGTGCCAGCAGCTTGGCTATAACAGCACGCCCTTTCTTT	CASSLAITARPFF
NA	TRBV10-1	NA	TRBJ1-2	TGCGCCAGCAAGATCACCAGGGAACGCCAGACCTCAGTCTATGGCTACACCTTC	CASKITRERQTSVYGYTF
NA	TRBV19	NA	TRBJ2-7	TGTGCCAGTAGTATATATCAGGGATCCTACGAGCAGTACTTC	CASSIYQGSYEQYF
NA	TRBV15	NA	TRBJ1-2	TGTGCCACCAGCAGAGGCCCGGGGTCAGGCTATGGCTACACCTTC	CATSRGPGSGYGYTF
NA	TRBV29-1	NA	TRBJ1-1	TGCAGCGTTGGACGGACAAGGGATCCGAACACTGAAGCTTTCTTT	CSVGRTRDPNTEAFF
NA	TRBV10-3	TRBD1	TRBJ1-2	TGTGCCATCAGGACGGGACAGGGTGGTTCCTATGGCTACACCTTC	CAIRTGQGGSYGYTF
NA	TRBV2	NA	TRBJ1-1	TGTGCCAGCATACGGGAAAGGGACACTGAAGCTTTCTTT	CASIRERDTEAFF